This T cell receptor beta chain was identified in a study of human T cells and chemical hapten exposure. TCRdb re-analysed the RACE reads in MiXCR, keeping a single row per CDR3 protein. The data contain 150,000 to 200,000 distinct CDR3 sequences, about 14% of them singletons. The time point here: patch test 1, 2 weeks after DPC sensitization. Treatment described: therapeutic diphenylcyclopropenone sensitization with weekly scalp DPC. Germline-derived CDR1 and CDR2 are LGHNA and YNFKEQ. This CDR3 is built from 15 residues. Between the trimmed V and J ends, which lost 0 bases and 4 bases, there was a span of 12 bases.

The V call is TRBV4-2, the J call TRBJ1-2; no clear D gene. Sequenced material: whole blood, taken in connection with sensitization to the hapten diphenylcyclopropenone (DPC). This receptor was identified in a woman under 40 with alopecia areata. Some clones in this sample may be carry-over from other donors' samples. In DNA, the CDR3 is TGTGCCAGCAGCCAAGAGGGGTCCGGTGGCTATGGCTACACCTTC. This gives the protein CASSQEGSGGYGYTF.